This record looks at one T cell receptor (beta chain) sequence and its context. Its antigen is still unknown. The CDR3 is 13 amino acids. From germline, CDR1 is MNHNY and CDR2 SVGAGI (reference sequence). V shed 7 bases and J 1 base; nucleotides not matched to a gene: 4. This sample is drawn from a study of shared clonotypes between healthy human individuals. Across the study: Donor composition was a couple of women and three men, aged 18 to 49. Per donor, three plates held CD4 naive cells, three held CD4 memory, two held CD8 naive and one held CD8 memory.

Naive CD8 isolation took CD45RO-negative cells positively selected for CCR7 and excluded terminally differentiated effector memory CD45RA+ cells. General study findings and limits: Clonotype sharing levels among donors were expected to vary with sequencing depth.

Profiled with immunoSEQ multiplex PCR; TCRdb holds only in-frame clones, not every one. The table has about 590,000 clones, 95% to 96% seen once; the top ten hold less than 0.13%. Sequences were obtained from naive CD8+ T cells sorted from blood. The rearrangement uses TRBV6-6 and TRBJ2-7, with 7 bases aligning to TRBD1. This clonotype originated in a woman between 25 and 40 years old in good health. CDR3 region: CASTKTGSYEQYF. The DNA of the CDR3 is TGTGCCAGCACAAAGACAGGGTCCTACGAGCAGTACTTC.